This T cell receptor beta chain comes out of a study of T cell responses to AZD1222 COVID-19 vaccine. Overall study context: Second doses were pooled across both intervals (about 4 or about 12 weeks).

Study findings and constraints: Donors skewed white British and female; clonal diversity was possibly underestimated. Every sample of the repertoires postdated the peak T cell response.

This clone showed up just once. What it recognizes is unknown. Trimming removed 8 bases from V and 3 bases from J; junction bases left unmatched: 4. The CDR3 is made up of 13 amino acids. Germline V gene data show CDR1 as SGHTA and CDR2 as FQGTGA. Sequencing used immunoSEQ multiplex PCR; TCRdb keeps in-frame clones, though not all of them. The data show 60,000 to 70,000 clones, roughly 85% seen once. This chain connects TRBV7-3 to TRBJ2-3; TRBD1 matches at 8 bases. The material was peripheral blood, obtained on day 0 of AZD1222 vaccination. The clonotype was recovered from an adult in good health. The CDR3 nucleotides are TGTGCCAGCCCTCGACAGGGGACAGATACGCAGTATTTT. Protein: CASPRQGTDTQYF.